Below are 13 T cell receptor beta chains sequenced from a single sample in a study of T cell changes during pregnancy in multiple sclerosis. The data were produced by immunoSEQ multiplex PCR, yet TCRdb's version contains in-frame clones alone and is incomplete. Among around 100,000 clones listed, 90% to 95% were seen once. The sequenced sample was peripheral blood, obtained before pregnancy. Every receptor here comes from a female donor with multiple sclerosis, enrolled in a pregnancy study.

This chain joins TRBV11-2 and TRBJ1-1; a possible D gene is TRBD1 (5 bases). Deletions cut 5 bases from V and 3 bases from J, with 13 bases between. This CDR3 spans 14 amino acids. Germline V gene data show CDR1 as SGHAT and CDR2 as FQNNGV. As DNA, the CDR3 is TGTGCCAGCAGCAAAGGACAAGGCTACACTGAAGCTTTCTTT. Protein product: CASSKGQGYTEAFF.

V usage is TRBV7-8 and J usage is TRBJ2-7; TRBD1 is a possible D gene (8 bases). V was cut by 5 bases and J by 4 bases, with 21 bases left in between. The CDR3 contains 16 residues. Germline V gene data show CDR1 as SGHVS and CDR2 as FQNEAQ. Here the CDR3 DNA reads TGTGCCAGCAGCGAGTACAGGGGGGGAATTTTATACGAGCAGTACTTC. Its translation is CASSEYRGGILYEQYF.

Here the CDR3 reads CAWSVIFGSYEQYF. Written as DNA, the CDR3 is TGTGCCTGGAGTGTGATCTTCGGGTCCTACGAGCAGTACTTC. The V and J genes are TRBV30 and TRBJ2-7; D ambiguous. Germline lookup yields CDR1 GTSNPN and CDR2 SVGIG (reference sequence). The CDR3 runs 14 residues. V was trimmed by 0 bases and J by 1 base, leaving 10 bases between them.

The gene calls are TRBV9 and TRBJ2-3, with TRBD1 matching 7 bases. V trimming: 0 bases; J trimming: 6 bases; junction bases outside the gene matches: 7. Per germline, CDR1 SGDLS and CDR2 YYNGEE. The CDR3 consists of 15 residues. The CDR3 sequence is CASSVGPQQGDTQYF. The DNA for the CDR3 is TGTGCCAGCAGCGTAGGCCCCCAACAGGGGGATACGCAGTATTTT. Full variable domain (remainder filled in from reference TRBV9 and TRBJ2-3): DSGVTQTPKHLITATGQRVTLRCSPRSGDLSVYWYQQSLDQGLQFLIQYYNGEERAKGNILERFSAQQFPDLHSELNLSSLELGDSALYFCASSVGPQQGDTQYFGPGTRLTVL.

The chain has TRBV5-1 and TRBJ2-1; 9 bases line up with TRBD2. With 4 bases clipped from V and 0 bases from J, the junction kept 2 bases outside the gene matches. The CDR3 length is 15 residues. The germline gives CDR1 SGHRS, CDR2 YFSETQ. This CDR3 reads CASSGSGSSYNEQFF. CDR3 nucleotides: TGCGCCAGCAGCGGTAGCGGGAGCTCCTACAATGAGCAGTTCTTC.

This clone showed up just once. The chain uses TRBV10-3 and TRBJ1-1, with TRBD1 as a possible D gene (5 bases). Trimming took off 4 bases at V and 6 bases at J, with 15 bases between the two ends. Germline V gives CDR1 ENHRY, CDR2 SYGVKD. CDR3 length: 14 residues. The CDR3 nucleotides are TGTGCCATCAGTGGTTCGGCGGGGCGGCCTGAAGCTTTCTTT. Translation gives CAISGSAGRPEAFF.

In its sample, this clone was seen once. The chain has TRBV19 and TRBJ2-7; no reliable D call. Trimming shortened V by 4 bases and J by 2 bases, and 9 bases separated the two germline ends. The V gene's germline CDR1 is LNHDA and CDR2 SQIVND (reference sequence). The CDR3 has 13 amino acids. CDR3 in DNA: TGTGCCAGTAGTACCGGTCTAACCTACGAGCAGTACTTC. Translating it yields CASSTGLTYEQYF.

This chain links TRBV30 with TRBJ2-5, with D possibly TRBD2 on 6 matching bases. Germline CDR1 and CDR2: GTSNPN and SVGIG (reference sequence). V was clipped by 0 bases and J by 4 bases, with 9 bases between them. The CDR3 has 13 residues. The DNA of the CDR3 is TGTGCCTGGAGTGTCTCCGGGAGAGAGACCCAGTACTTC. Translating gives CAWSVSGRETQYF.

This chain connects TRBV30 to TRBJ1-3; D gene unclear. The CDR3 totals 12 residues. V was shortened by 2 bases and J by 1 base, with 3 bases between the two germline ends. Germline CDR1 and CDR2: GTSNPN and SVGIG (reference sequence). The CDR3 DNA sequence: TGTGCCTGGAGTCAGTCTGGAAACACCATATATTTT. Encoded protein: CAWSQSGNTIYF.

This clone was recorded a few times. The gene calls are TRBV5-4 and TRBJ2-7; 7 nucleotides match TRBD1. With V trimmed by 0 bases and J by 12 bases, 6 bases remained unmatched. The CDR3 is made up of 12 amino acids. Per the germline V gene, CDR1 is SGHNT and CDR2 is YYREEE (reference sequence). CDR3 loop: CASSLAQGEAYF. CDR3 coding DNA: TGTGCCAGCAGCTTGGCCCAGGGGGAAGCGTACTTC. The entire variable domain, with the rest obtained from reference TRBV5-4 and TRBJ2-7, is as follows: ETGVTQSPTHLIKTRGQQVTLRCSSQSGHNTVSWYQQALGQGPQFIFQYYREEENGRGNFPPRFSGLQFPNYSSELNVNALELDDSALYLCASSLAQGEAYFGPGTRLTVT.

J is TRBJ2-7 and V is TRBV10-3, with a tentative D call TRBD2 (6 bases). CDR1 ENHRY and CDR2 SYGVKD come from the germline V gene. Trimming left V 2 bases short and J 7 bases short, with 18 bases between. The CDR3 runs 15 residues. CDR3 DNA: TGTGCCATCAGTGAGCGGAGGGGACCCTACGGGGAGCAGTACTTC. Residues: CAISERRGPYGEQYF.

The chain uses TRBV28 and TRBJ1-4; D unresolved. Between the trimmed V and J ends, which lost 5 bases and 5 bases, there was a span of 9 bases. There are 13 residues in the CDR3. CDR1 and CDR2 (germline): MDHEN, SYDVKM. CDR3 sequence: CASSLGPNEKLFF. The CDR3 nucleotides are TGTGCCAGCAGTCTTGGCCCAAATGAAAAACTGTTTTTT.

The V gene is TRBV6-5, the J gene TRBJ2-7; 10 nucleotides agree with TRBD2. Germline V CDR1 and CDR2: MNHEY, SVGAGI. The junction had 4 bases not matched to a gene; V was cut back by 11 bases and J by 0 bases. The CDR3 loop spans 13 amino acids. This CDR3 is CAARLAGSYEQYF. In nucleotides, the CDR3 is TGTGCCGCTAGACTAGCGGGCTCCTACGAGCAGTACTTC.